This T cell receptor beta chain was captured in a study of beta chain features in type 1 diabetes. Study observations and caveats: Among type 1 diabetes patients, VDJ junctions had fewer insertions and more deletions.

Germline-derived CDR1 and CDR2 are KGHSY and FQNENV. The V end was cut by 2 bases, the J end by 0 bases, with 10 bases between. The CDR3 consists of 15 residues. Researchers reported sorting CD4+ naive, central memory, regulatory and stem cell-like memory cells via CD45RO/CCR7/CD25/CD127/CD95/CD27. This clone was observed a handful of times. Its specificity is not known. Expressed TCRB transcripts were sequenced, since all the RNA that had been isolated was reverse transcribed. Here immunoSEQ multiplex PCR was the method, and the copy in TCRdb shows in-frame clones only, minus some. Of about 150,000 clones listed, roughly 11% are singletons.

The clonotype was recovered from a man aged 18 to 35 in good health. The sample was central memory CD4+ T cells from blood. This sequence joins TRBV16 and TRBJ1-2; D uncertain. The CDR3, as DNA: TGTGCCAGCAGCCAAGCCAGTTCCCCTAACTATGGCTACACCTTC. Amino acids: CASSQASSPNYGYTF.